These T cell receptor beta chains were read from a single sample in a study of CD4 T cells in lung cancer. TCRdb's copy holds only in-frame clones and misses some; the assay was immunoSEQ multiplex PCR. This sample has roughly 9,800 clones, with over 50% found just once. Material: normal lung tissue taken away from the tumor. Receptors were obtained from a man between 60 and 75 years old with non-small cell lung cancer. The CDR3 runs from the conserved cysteine through the conserved F or W. Each record gives: CDR3 DNA, CDR3 protein, D gene, V gene, J gene, clone size. A D gene is named only where the DNA matches it firmly. Rows give clone size only sometimes, using once, few, many, or a class for an expanded clone.

CDR3 DNA: TGCAGCTTGCGGGAGGGTAGTGAAGAGACCCAGTACTTC
CDR3 protein: CSLREGSEETQYF
D gene: TRBD2
V gene: TRBV29-1
J gene: TRBJ2-5
clone size: once

CDR3 DNA: TGTGCCAGCAGTTTAGCAGGACAGGGGCTTTTCAATGAGCAGTTCTTC
CDR3 protein: CASSLAGQGLFNEQFF
D gene: TRBD1
V gene: TRBV6-5
J gene: TRBJ2-1
clone size: NA

CDR3 DNA: TGTGCCAGCAGCTTGGACTCCCTGCGGGGCTATGGCTACACCTTC
CDR3 protein: CASSLDSLRGYGYTF
D gene: NA
V gene: TRBV5-6
J gene: TRBJ1-2
clone size: NA

CDR3 DNA: TGCGCCAGCAGCTTACAAGGACTAGCGGGATCTTACGAGCAGTACTTC
CDR3 protein: CASSLQGLAGSYEQYF
D gene: TRBD2
V gene: TRBV5-1
J gene: TRBJ2-7
clone size: once

CDR3 DNA: TGCAGCGCATACCAGGCGACAGGGCCGGATGGCTACACCTTC
CDR3 protein: CSAYQATGPDGYTF
D gene: TRBD1
V gene: TRBV29-1
J gene: TRBJ1-2
clone size: NA

CDR3 DNA: TGTGCCAGCAGTCCCGACAGGAGCTCCTACGAGCAGTACTTC
CDR3 protein: CASSPDRSSYEQYF
D gene: NA
V gene: TRBV28
J gene: TRBJ2-7
clone size: NA

CDR3 DNA: TGTGCCAGCAGCTTGCCAGGGGGGTACCAAGAGACCCAGTACTTC
CDR3 protein: CASSLPGGYQETQYF
D gene: NA
V gene: TRBV11-2
J gene: TRBJ2-5
clone size: NA

CDR3 DNA: TGTGCCAGCAGTTTAGGGACATTTTCCTACGAGCAGTACTTC
CDR3 protein: CASSLGTFSYEQYF
D gene: NA
V gene: TRBV28
J gene: TRBJ2-7
clone size: once

CDR3 DNA: TGTGCCAGCAGCTTCAGGGATGAAAAACTGTTTTTT
CDR3 protein: CASSFRDEKLFF
D gene: NA
V gene: TRBV5-4
J gene: TRBJ1-4
clone size: medium-sized

CDR3 DNA: TGTGCTAGCAGCTTACAGCAGGGATCCGGGGAGCTGTTTTTT
CDR3 protein: CASSLQQGSGELFF
D gene: NA
V gene: TRBV7-7
J gene: TRBJ2-2
clone size: NA

CDR3 DNA: TGTGCCAGCAGCTTTTCGACAGGGAATGGCTACACCTTC
CDR3 protein: CASSFSTGNGYTF
D gene: TRBD1
V gene: TRBV11-2
J gene: TRBJ1-2
clone size: NA

CDR3 DNA: TGTGCCAGCAGCTTACGGGACATCGGGTACAATGAGCAGTTCTTC
CDR3 protein: CASSLRDIGYNEQFF
D gene: NA
V gene: TRBV7-8
J gene: TRBJ2-1
clone size: few

CDR3 DNA: TGTGCCAGCAGTTCGTTTAGTAGCACAGATACGCAGTATTTT
CDR3 protein: CASSSFSSTDTQYF
D gene: NA
V gene: TRBV27
J gene: TRBJ2-3
clone size: NA

CDR3 DNA: TGTGCCAGCCACCTCGGGGCGGGAGGCGAGCAGTACTTC
CDR3 protein: CASHLGAGGEQYF
D gene: TRBD2
V gene: TRBV28
J gene: TRBJ2-7
clone size: NA

CDR3 DNA: TGTGCCACCAAGAGCTCGGGGAATAATGAAAAACTGTTTTTT
CDR3 protein: CATKSSGNNEKLFF
D gene: NA
V gene: TRBV15
J gene: TRBJ1-4
clone size: NA

CDR3 DNA: TGTGCCAGCGCCCGATTAGCGAGGTACAATGAGCAGTTCTTC
CDR3 protein: CASARLARYNEQFF
D gene: NA
V gene: TRBV6-5
J gene: TRBJ2-1
clone size: once

CDR3 DNA: TGCGCCAGCAGTGCGGGACTGGGGTCGCGGACCCAGTACTTC
CDR3 protein: CASSAGLGSRTQYF
D gene: NA
V gene: TRBV10-1
J gene: TRBJ2-5
clone size: NA

CDR3 DNA: TGTGCCAGCAGCTTGGGCGGGAGGGGTTACGAGCAGTACTTC
CDR3 protein: CASSLGGRGYEQYF
D gene: TRBD2
V gene: TRBV28
J gene: TRBJ2-7
clone size: NA

CDR3 DNA: TGTGCCAGCAGCGTCCGGGACTCTGGGGCCAACGTCCTGACTTTC
CDR3 protein: CASSVRDSGANVLTF
D gene: NA
V gene: TRBV9
J gene: TRBJ2-6
clone size: once

CDR3 DNA: TGTGCCAGCAGCTTACTACCTAGCGGTGCTAGCACAGATACGCAGTATTTT
CDR3 protein: CASSLLPSGASTDTQYF
D gene: TRBD2
V gene: TRBV7-3
J gene: TRBJ2-3
clone size: NA

CDR3 DNA: TGTGCCAGCAGTCCCGACGGGTTCCTCTACACCTTC
CDR3 protein: CASSPDGFLYTF
D gene: NA
V gene: TRBV28
J gene: TRBJ1-2
clone size: once

CDR3 DNA: TGTGCCAGCAGCTTGTCCCGGGACTACTACGAGCAGTACTTC
CDR3 protein: CASSLSRDYYEQYF
D gene: TRBD2
V gene: TRBV7-3
J gene: TRBJ2-7
clone size: few

CDR3 DNA: TGTGCCAGCAGCCAAGGCGGTACGGGGGAAGTTGGAGAGACCCAGTACTTC
CDR3 protein: CASSQGGTGEVGETQYF
D gene: NA
V gene: TRBV4-2
J gene: TRBJ2-5
clone size: NA

CDR3 DNA: TGTGCCAGCAGCCCCGAGCGCAATCAGCCCCAGCATTTT
CDR3 protein: CASSPERNQPQHF
D gene: NA
V gene: TRBV7-3
J gene: TRBJ1-5
clone size: NA

CDR3 DNA: TGTGCCAGCAGTTTGGACAGGGCAGGCACTGAAGCTTTCTTT
CDR3 protein: CASSLDRAGTEAFF
D gene: TRBD1
V gene: TRBV6-5
J gene: TRBJ1-1
clone size: NA

CDR3 DNA: TGTGCCAGCAGTGGAGGTGTGCGAATCACTGAAGCTTTCTTT
CDR3 protein: CASSGGVRITEAFF
D gene: NA
V gene: TRBV2
J gene: TRBJ1-1
clone size: NA

CDR3 DNA: TGTGCCAGCAGTTTAAGGGGACAGGGGTATAAGGACTATGGCTACACCTTC
CDR3 protein: CASSLRGQGYKDYGYTF
D gene: TRBD1
V gene: TRBV27
J gene: TRBJ1-2
clone size: NA

CDR3 DNA: TGTGCCAGCAGCCCCGGTCCCGGTGAGCAGTTCTTC
CDR3 protein: CASSPGPGEQFF
D gene: NA
V gene: TRBV7-3
J gene: TRBJ2-1
clone size: NA

CDR3 DNA: TGTGCCAGCAGTGTCGGGGGGGGGAGGAACATTCAGTACTTC
CDR3 protein: CASSVGGGRNIQYF
D gene: TRBD2
V gene: TRBV27
J gene: TRBJ2-4
clone size: NA

CDR3 DNA: TGTGCCAGCAGCTCCCGGGGGGGGGCCGGGACGGACTACGAGCAGTACTTC
CDR3 protein: CASSSRGGAGTDYEQYF
D gene: TRBD2
V gene: TRBV11-2
J gene: TRBJ2-7
clone size: few

CDR3 DNA: TGTGCCAGCATAAGACTATCATCTTTTGGCACAGATACGCAGTATTTT
CDR3 protein: CASIRLSSFGTDTQYF
D gene: NA
V gene: TRBV7-8
J gene: TRBJ2-3
clone size: NA

CDR3 DNA: TGTGCCAGCAGCCAAAGGGGGTATGACTATGGCTACACCTTC
CDR3 protein: CASSQRGYDYGYTF
D gene: NA
V gene: TRBV4-2
J gene: TRBJ1-2
clone size: once

CDR3 DNA: TGCGCCAGCAGTCCTGGATCTTATGACAGGGGAGTCGATGGCTACACCTTC
CDR3 protein: CASSPGSYDRGVDGYTF
D gene: TRBD1
V gene: TRBV4-1
J gene: TRBJ1-2
clone size: few

CDR3 DNA: TGTGCCAGCAGCCGGGACTTCACCGGGGAGCTGTTTTTT
CDR3 protein: CASSRDFTGELFF
D gene: NA
V gene: TRBV7-7
J gene: TRBJ2-2
clone size: NA

CDR3 DNA: TGTGCCAGCAGCAGACTAGCGGGACAAGAGACCCAGTACTTC
CDR3 protein: CASSRLAGQETQYF
D gene: TRBD2
V gene: TRBV6-5
J gene: TRBJ2-5
clone size: NA

CDR3 DNA: TGTGCCGGGACCGGCACTAGCGGGAGACAGCAGTTCTTC
CDR3 protein: CAGTGTSGRQQFF
D gene: TRBD2
V gene: TRBV6-1
J gene: TRBJ2-1
clone size: NA

CDR3 DNA: TGCGCCAGCAGCCAACCTGGGGAAAGGGGGCGCATCTCCCACGAGCAGTACTTC
CDR3 protein: CASSQPGERGRISHEQYF
D gene: TRBD1
V gene: TRBV4-1
J gene: TRBJ2-7
clone size: few

CDR3 DNA: TGTGCCATCAGTGAGCCGCCCGGGACAGGGAAGGCTGGGGCCAACGTCCTGACTTTC
CDR3 protein: CAISEPPGTGKAGANVLTF
D gene: TRBD1
V gene: TRBV10-3
J gene: TRBJ2-6
clone size: NA

CDR3 DNA: TGCAGCGGCCGCAGGGGGGTTGGGGGAGATACGCAGTATTTT
CDR3 protein: CSGRRGVGGDTQYF
D gene: NA
V gene: TRBV29-1
J gene: TRBJ2-3
clone size: NA

CDR3 DNA: TGTGCCAGCAGCTTGTATAGCAATCAGCCCCAGCATTTT
CDR3 protein: CASSLYSNQPQHF
D gene: NA
V gene: TRBV5-6
J gene: TRBJ1-5
clone size: NA

CDR3 DNA: TGTGCCATCAGTGAGTCGGACAGGGCGGTTCAGCATTTT
CDR3 protein: CAISESDRAVQHF
D gene: TRBD1
V gene: TRBV10-3
J gene: TRBJ1-5
clone size: NA

CDR3 DNA: TGTGCCAGCAGCCTCCCCGGGACTAGCACCGTCAATGAGCAGTTCTTC
CDR3 protein: CASSLPGTSTVNEQFF
D gene: TRBD2
V gene: TRBV5-6
J gene: TRBJ2-1
clone size: NA

CDR3 DNA: TGCAGCGCCGAGGGACAGGGAATCACCGGGGAGCTGTTTTTT
CDR3 protein: CSAEGQGITGELFF
D gene: TRBD1
V gene: TRBV29-1
J gene: TRBJ2-2
clone size: NA

CDR3 DNA: TGCGCCAGCAGCTTGGCGACAGGGGGCATTCAGTACTTC
CDR3 protein: CASSLATGGIQYF
D gene: TRBD1
V gene: TRBV5-1
J gene: TRBJ2-4
clone size: few

CDR3 DNA: TGTGCCATCAGCCCCAGATCCTACGAGCAGTACTTC
CDR3 protein: CAISPRSYEQYF
D gene: NA
V gene: TRBV10-3
J gene: TRBJ2-7
clone size: few

CDR3 DNA: TGTGCCAGCAGTGAGACAGGGGACTATGGCTACACCTTC
CDR3 protein: CASSETGDYGYTF
D gene: TRBD1
V gene: TRBV6-1
J gene: TRBJ1-2
clone size: medium-sized

CDR3 DNA: TGCGCCAGCAGCCGAACCGGACAGGGACAGTATGGCTACACCTTC
CDR3 protein: CASSRTGQGQYGYTF
D gene: TRBD1
V gene: TRBV5-1
J gene: TRBJ1-2
clone size: NA

CDR3 DNA: TGTGCCAGCATGAGGAATGAGCAGTTCTTC
CDR3 protein: CASMRNEQFF
D gene: NA
V gene: TRBV6-1
J gene: TRBJ2-1
clone size: NA

CDR3 DNA: TGTGCCATCAGTGACGAGGGAAGCTATGGCTACACCTTC
CDR3 protein: CAISDEGSYGYTF
D gene: NA
V gene: TRBV10-3
J gene: TRBJ1-2
clone size: medium-sized

CDR3 DNA: TGTGCCAGCAGCTTATCTAGCGGGAGAGAGGAGACCCAGTACTTC
CDR3 protein: CASSLSSGREETQYF
D gene: TRBD2
V gene: TRBV11-3
J gene: TRBJ2-5
clone size: NA

CDR3 DNA: TGTGCCAGCAGCCTGAGACTAATAGGGACAACTTTTCCAGATACGCAGTATTTT
CDR3 protein: CASSLRLIGTTFPDTQYF
D gene: NA
V gene: TRBV14
J gene: TRBJ2-3
clone size: few

CDR3 DNA: TGTGCCAGCAGCTCGTACAGCTCCTACGAGCAGTACTTC
CDR3 protein: CASSSYSSYEQYF
D gene: NA
V gene: TRBV7-6
J gene: TRBJ2-7
clone size: NA

CDR3 DNA: TGTGCCAGCTCACCACGTCCCCCGGGACAGGGCCTCGGCTATGGCTACACCTTC
CDR3 protein: CASSPRPPGQGLGYGYTF
D gene: TRBD1
V gene: TRBV18
J gene: TRBJ1-2
clone size: NA

CDR3 DNA: TGCGCCAGCAGTGGGACAGGAGTTAACACCGGGGAGCTGTTTTTT
CDR3 protein: CASSGTGVNTGELFF
D gene: TRBD1
V gene: TRBV10-2
J gene: TRBJ2-2
clone size: once